The rows below give T cell receptor beta chains drawn from one sample of a study of cytomegalovirus exposure and HLA in healthy donors. Here immunoSEQ multiplex PCR was the method, and the copy in TCRdb shows in-frame clones only, minus some. The sample consists of 90,000 to 100,000 clones, 90% to 95% of them appearing once. Sequencing was performed on PBMCs. The receptor set was obtained from a woman in her twenties or thirties in good health and CMV-seropositive. Both conserved end residues are part of each CDR3. D genes are given only for firm matches. The size of a clone is reported for some rows only, either as once, few or many, or as a class for expanded clones.

TRBJ2-2 | TRBD1 | - | TRBV19 | CASSIEGTGGLFF | TGTGCCAGTAGTATAGAAGGGACAGGGGGACTGTTTTTT
TRBJ1-2 | - | - | TRBV19 | CASSASFGRGNYGYTF | TGTGCCAGTAGTGCCTCGTTTGGGCGGGGCAACTATGGCTACACCTTC
TRBJ1-5 | - | - | TRBV28 | CASSFRARVGQPQHF | TGTGCCAGCAGTTTCCGGGCCAGGGTGGGACAGCCCCAGCATTTT
TRBJ1-3 | TRBD1 | - | TRBV28 | CASSSNRGSGNTIYF | TGTGCCAGCAGTTCCAACAGGGGTTCTGGAAACACCATATATTTT
TRBJ2-2 | TRBD2 | - | TRBV7-8 | CASSPHRGASGTAGELFF | TGTGCCAGCAGCCCGCACCGGGGGGCTAGCGGGACGGCCGGGGAGCTGTTTTTT
TRBJ2-2 | TRBD1 | - | TRBV7-9 | CASSFSPQGASGELFF | TGTGCCAGCAGCTTTTCGCCCCAGGGGGCGTCCGGGGAGCTGTTTTTT
TRBJ2-3 | TRBD2 | - | TRBV28 | CASSLLAGGRTDTQYF | TGTGCCAGCAGTTTACTAGCGGGAGGGAGGACAGATACGCAGTATTTT
TRBJ1-1 | - | - | TRBV2 | CASSEISSRGGGWNTEAFF | TGTGCCAGCAGTGAAATTTCTTCCCGCGGGGGGGGTTGGAACACTGAAGCTTTCTTT
TRBJ2-5 | TRBD2 | once | TRBV7-2 | CASAPRGGETQYF | TGTGCCAGCGCGCCTAGGGGAGGGGAGACCCAGTACTTC
TRBJ2-7 | TRBD2 | - | TRBV18 | CASSPQRESSYEQYF | TGTGCCAGCTCACCGCAGCGGGAGAGCTCCTACGAGCAGTACTTC
TRBJ1-2 | - | few | TRBV6-5 | CASSSTGNYGYTF | TGTGCCAGCAGTTCCACGGGAAACTATGGCTACACCTTC
TRBJ1-2 | - | - | TRBV27 | CASSPLTEYGYTF | TGTGCCAGCAGTCCGCTAACGGAGTATGGCTACACCTTC
TRBJ1-2 | TRBD1 | - | TRBV30 | CAWSADRGTYGYTF | TGTGCCTGGAGTGCAGACAGGGGAACGTATGGCTACACCTTC
TRBJ2-7 | TRBD1 | - | TRBV6-5 | CASSRGDRGYEQYF | TGTGCCAGCAGTCGGGGTGACAGGGGGTACGAGCAGTACTTC
TRBJ2-2 | - | - | TRBV28 | CASSLSGQSQVGELFF | TGTGCCAGCAGTTTATCCGGACAGTCCCAGGTCGGGGAGCTGTTTTTT
TRBJ1-2 | - | - | TRBV5-8 | CASSPHSGAGGSYGYTF | TGTGCCAGCAGCCCGCACTCAGGAGCGGGGGGCAGCTATGGCTACACCTTC
TRBJ1-2 | - | - | TRBV29-1 | CSVETGRYGYTF | TGCAGCGTTGAGACGGGGAGGTATGGCTACACCTTC
TRBJ2-7 | - | few | TRBV10-2 | CASSDQQGRHEQYF | TGCGCCAGCAGTGATCAACAGGGAAGGCACGAGCAGTACTTC
TRBJ2-1 | - | once | TRBV4-2 | CASSQDATTYNEQFF | TGTGCCAGCAGCCAAGATGCTACCACCTACAATGAGCAGTTCTTC
TRBJ2-7 | - | - | TRBV7-2 | CASSFHYEQYF | TGTGCCAGCAGCTTCCACTACGAGCAGTACTTC
TRBJ2-3 | - | - | TRBV29-1 | CSVATATSTDTQYF | TGCAGCGTTGCGACTGCAACTAGCACAGATACGCAGTATTTT
TRBJ2-7 | TRBD2 | - | TRBV27 | CASSLSGGLADSYEQYF | TGTGCCAGCAGTTTATCAGGGGGACTAGCGGACTCCTACGAGCAGTACTTC
TRBJ2-1 | TRBD2 | - | TRBV11-2 | CASSRTSGSLGEQFF | TGTGCCAGCAGTCGTACTAGCGGGAGTCTCGGTGAGCAGTTCTTC
TRBJ1-2 | TRBD1 | - | TRBV7-8 | CASSLGVRGRRNYGYTF | TGTGCCAGCAGCTTAGGGGTCAGGGGGCGCAGAAACTATGGCTACACCTTC
TRBJ2-7 | TRBD2 | - | TRBV27 | CASSIRTSGNYEQYF | TGTGCCAGCAGTATTAGGACTAGCGGGAACTACGAGCAGTACTTC
TRBJ2-7 | - | - | TRBV9 | CASSGDFVGEQYF | TGTGCCAGCAGTGGGGACTTTGTGGGGGAGCAGTACTTC
TRBJ2-7 | - | once | TRBV2 | CASVGATGGREQYF | TGTGCCAGCGTCGGAGCTACTGGGGGGAGGGAGCAGTACTTC
TRBJ2-1 | - | - | TRBV19 | CASSNPGWEVVNEQFF | TGTGCCAGTAGTAACCCCGGATGGGAGGTGGTCAATGAGCAGTTCTTC
TRBJ2-5 | TRBD2 | - | TRBV4-2 | CASSLTGLAGVRETQYF | TGTGCCAGCAGCCTTACGGGACTAGCGGGAGTAAGAGAGACCCAGTACTTC
TRBJ1-5 | TRBD1 | - | TRBV5-8 | CASSLSGTGFQPQHF | TGTGCCAGCAGCTTGTCCGGGACAGGGTTTCAGCCCCAGCATTTT
TRBJ2-1 | TRBD2 | - | TRBV27 | CASSLLGLAGVYNEQFF | TGTGCCAGCAGTTTATTGGGACTAGCGGGAGTCTACAATGAGCAGTTCTTC